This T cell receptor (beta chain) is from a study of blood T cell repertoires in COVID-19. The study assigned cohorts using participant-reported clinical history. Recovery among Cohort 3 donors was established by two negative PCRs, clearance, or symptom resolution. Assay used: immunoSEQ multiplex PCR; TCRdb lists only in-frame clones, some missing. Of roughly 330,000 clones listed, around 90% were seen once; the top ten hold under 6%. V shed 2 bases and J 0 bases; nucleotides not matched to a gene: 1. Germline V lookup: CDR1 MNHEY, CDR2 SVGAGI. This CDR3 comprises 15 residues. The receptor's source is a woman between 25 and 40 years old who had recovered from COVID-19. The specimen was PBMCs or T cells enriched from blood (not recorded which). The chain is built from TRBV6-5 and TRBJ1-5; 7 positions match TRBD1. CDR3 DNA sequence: TGTGCCAGCAGTTACAGACAGGGTAGCAATCAGCCCCAGCATTTT. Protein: CASSYRQGSNQPQHF.